Listed here is a single T cell receptor (beta chain). Different DNA sequences within this sample yield the same CDR3. The data derive from a study of cytomegalovirus exposure and HLA in healthy donors. Amplification used 60 Vbeta primers and 13 Jbeta primers. The assay was immunoSEQ multiplex PCR, and TCRdb's table has in-frame clones only and misses some. The profile shows roughly 100,000 clones, 65% of them singletons. This CDR3 spans 12 amino acids. Trimming removed 4 bases from V and 5 bases from J; junction bases left unmatched: 2. Germline CDR1 reads SQVTM; CDR2 reads ANQGSEA. The sample comprised PBMCs. The receptor's source is a boy aged 10-17 years in good health and CMV-seropositive. This rearrangement joins TRBV29-1 to TRBJ1-5, with TRBD1 matching over 7 bases. DNA for the CDR3: TGCAGCGTTGCCCAGGGGGATCAGCCCCAGCATTTT. Translation: CSVAQGDQPQHF. Together with reference TRBV29-1 and TRBJ1-5, the CDR3 gives the full variable domain: SAVISQKPSRDICQRGTSLTIQCQVDSQVTMMFWYRQQPGQSLTLIATANQGSEATYESGFVIDKFPISRPNLTFSTLTVSNMSPEDSSIYLCSVAQGDQPQHFGDGTRLSIL.